This is a list of T cell receptor beta chains from one sample in a study of blood T cell repertoires in COVID-19. Measured with immunoSEQ multiplex PCR; TCRdb has only the in-frame clones, and not every one. Of about 90,000 clones listed, around 90% were seen once; the top ten hold around 15%. The sequencing input was peripheral blood. These receptors were collected from a male donor with acute or convalescent COVID-19. CDR3s include the opening cysteine and the closing phenylalanine or tryptophan. D genes are given only for firm matches. The size of a clone is reported for some rows only, either as once, few or many, or as a class for expanded clones.

len,abundance,v_gene,j_gene,d_gene,CDR3aa,CDR3nt
13,NA,TRBV6-5,TRBJ1-2,NA,CASRAAGEDGYTF,TGTGCCAGCAGGGCCGCGGGGGAGGATGGCTACACCTTC
13,NA,TRBV6-5,TRBJ2-7,NA,CASSYSINYEQYF,TGTGCCAGCAGTTACTCCATCAACTACGAGCAGTACTTC
15,NA,TRBV5-1,TRBJ1-2,TRBD1,CASSEGTGRGYGYTF,TGCGCCAGCAGCGAAGGGACAGGGAGAGGCTATGGCTACACCTTC
14,NA,TRBV6-5,TRBJ1-6,TRBD1,CASRSGQDNSPLHF,TGTGCCAGCAGGTCGGGACAGGACAATTCACCCCTCCACTTT
15,NA,TRBV5-4,TRBJ2-1,TRBD2,CASSTPGGAPNEQFF,TGTGCCAGCAGCACGCCCGGGGGGGCCCCCAATGAGCAGTTCTTC
15,NA,TRBV6-6,TRBJ2-1,TRBD2,CASRGLPGDYNEQFF,TGTGCCAGCAGGGGACTACCGGGGGACTACAATGAGCAGTTCTTC
13,NA,TRBV5-5,TRBJ1-2,NA,CASSLQEGDGYTF,TGTGCCAGCAGCTTGCAGGAGGGTGACGGCTACACCTTC
13,NA,TRBV28,TRBJ1-1,NA,CASLKQGNTEAFF,TGTGCCAGCCTCAAGCAGGGGAACACTGAAGCTTTCTTT
13,NA,TRBV12-3/TRBV12-4,TRBJ1-1,TRBD1,CASSRTGNTEAFF,TGTGCCAGCAGTCGGACAGGGAACACTGAAGCTTTCTTT
16,few,TRBV24-1,TRBJ2-6,NA,CATSDTTGSGANVLTF,TGTGCCACCAGTGACACCACAGGGTCTGGGGCCAACGTCCTGACTTTC
14,NA,TRBV4-1,TRBJ2-5,NA,CASSHLGGRETQYF,TGCGCCAGCAGCCACTTGGGGGGGCGGGAGACCCAGTACTTC
13,NA,TRBV18,TRBJ1-2,NA,CASPKGANYGYTF,TGTGCCAGCCCAAAGGGGGCTAACTATGGCTACACCTTC
15,NA,TRBV7-9,TRBJ1-3,TRBD1,CASSPRGTSGNTIYF,TGTGCCAGCAGCCCCAGGGGGACCTCTGGAAACACCATATATTTT
16,NA,TRBV5-4,TRBJ2-3,TRBD2,CASSPQAGGPSDTQYF,TGTGCCAGCAGCCCCCAAGCGGGGGGGCCTTCAGATACGCAGTATTTT
13,few,TRBV2,TRBJ1-1,NA,CASRGTVNTEAFF,TGTGCCAGCAGGGGCACGGTGAACACTGAAGCTTTCTTT
14,NA,TRBV4-1,TRBJ1-1,NA,CASSQVDGKAEAFF,TGCGCCAGCAGCCAAGTCGACGGGAAAGCTGAAGCTTTCTTT
13,few,TRBV5-1,TRBJ2-1,NA,CASSAGQLYEQFF,TGCGCCAGCAGCGCCGGACAGTTGTATGAGCAGTTCTTC
17,NA,TRBV5-1,TRBJ1-2,TRBD1,CASSALPGTGGSYGYTF,TGCGCCAGCAGCGCCCTTCCCGGGACAGGGGGGTCCTATGGCTACACCTTC
17,NA,TRBV18,TRBJ1-6,NA,CASSKAGGSSYNSPLHF,TGTGCCAGCTCGAAGGCCGGGGGGAGCTCCTATAATTCACCCCTCCACTTT
15,NA,TRBV6-5,TRBJ1-1,NA,CASSRTVGMVTEAFF,TGTGCCAGCAGCCGGACAGTGGGAATGGTTACTGAAGCTTTCTTT
16,NA,TRBV3-1/TRBV3-2,TRBJ1-3,NA,CASSPVVGSSGNTIYF,TGTGCCAGCAGCCCGGTGGTCGGGAGCTCTGGAAACACCATATATTTT
16,NA,TRBV10-3,TRBJ2-1,TRBD2,CAISGTSGRTYNEQFF,TGTGCCATCAGTGGGACTAGCGGGCGAACCTACAATGAGCAGTTCTTC
16,NA,TRBV19,TRBJ1-1,NA,CASSIGSGLLNTEAFF,TGTGCCAGTAGTATAGGATCAGGGTTACTGAACACTGAAGCTTTCTTT
13,NA,TRBV12-3/TRBV12-4,TRBJ1-5,NA,CASSLDRAVPQHF,TGTGCCAGCAGCCTAGACCGTGCCGTCCCCCAGCATTTT
15,NA,TRBV5-1,TRBJ1-1,TRBD1,CASSFQGAGNTEAFF,TGCGCCAGCAGCTTCCAGGGGGCGGGGAACACTGAAGCTTTCTTT
13,NA,TRBV6-1,TRBJ1-1,NA,CASSEVHNTEAFF,TGTGCCAGCAGTGAAGTACACAACACTGAAGCTTTCTTT
13,NA,TRBV4-2,TRBJ1-2,NA,CASSQGGIDGYTF,TGTGCCAGCAGCCAGGGAGGAATTGACGGCTACACCTTC
13,once,TRBV3-1/TRBV3-2,TRBJ1-1,TRBD1,CASSRQGSTEAFF,TGTGCCAGCAGTCGACAGGGGAGCACTGAAGCTTTCTTT
17,NA,TRBV19,TRBJ2-5,NA,CASSRIQGSNFGETQYF,TGTGCCAGTAGTCGGATACAGGGCTCCAATTTTGGGGAGACCCAGTACTTC
13,NA,TRBV27,TRBJ1-1,NA,CASCLTVNTEAFF,TGTGCCAGCTGCTTGACAGTGAACACTGAAGCTTTCTTT
14,NA,TRBV7-9,TRBJ2-7,NA,CASSSGQPGGEQYF,TGTGCCAGCAGCTCCGGACAGCCCGGGGGGGAGCAGTACTTC
18,NA,TRBV7-8,TRBJ2-1,TRBD2,CASSTPLPWAGVSNEQFF,TGTGCCAGCAGCACTCCCCTACCTTGGGCGGGGGTCAGCAATGAGCAGTTCTTC
15,NA,TRBV2,TRBJ1-1,TRBD1,CASRLDRGRNTEAFF,TGTGCCAGCAGGCTAGACAGGGGGAGGAACACTGAAGCTTTCTTT
13,once,TRBV2,TRBJ2-3,NA,CASSTGRTDTQYF,TGTGCCAGCAGTACAGGACGGACAGATACGCAGTATTTT
15,NA,TRBV9,TRBJ2-5,TRBD1,CASSPRDRTQETQYF,TGTGCCAGCAGCCCCCGGGACAGGACACAAGAGACCCAGTACTTC
18,NA,TRBV10-3,TRBJ1-6,NA,CAISEFPLHEGGGSPLHF,TGTGCCATCAGTGAGTTCCCTCTGCACGAGGGCGGGGGGTCACCCCTCCACTTT
13,NA,TRBV10-3,TRBJ1-1,TRBD1,CAISQGAGTEAFF,TGTGCCATCAGTCAGGGGGCAGGCACTGAAGCTTTCTTT
18,NA,TRBV18,TRBJ2-1,TRBD2,CASSPSGNSGGLYNEQFF,TGTGCCAGCTCACCATCGGGTAATAGCGGGGGCCTGTACAATGAGCAGTTCTTC
19,NA,TRBV5-1,TRBJ2-4,TRBD1,CASSLVPTGGALTKNIQYF,TGCGCCAGCAGCTTGGTTCCGACAGGGGGCGCGTTGACCAAAAACATTCAGTACTTC
15,NA,TRBV6-5,TRBJ2-2,TRBD1,CASKNRGPGTGELFF,TGTGCCAGCAAAAACAGGGGCCCGGGCACCGGGGAGCTGTTTTTT
11,NA,TRBV7-9,TRBJ2-7,NA,CASSPLYEQYF,TGTGCCAGCAGCCCCCTCTACGAGCAGTACTTC
13,NA,TRBV3-1/TRBV3-2,TRBJ2-7,NA,CASSQDWQALKYF,TGTGCCAGCAGCCAAGATTGGCAGGCCCTTAAGTACTTC
14,NA,TRBV29-1,TRBJ2-2,TRBD1,CSVAGQGATGELFF,TGCAGCGTTGCGGGACAGGGGGCTACCGGGGAGCTGTTTTTT
15,NA,TRBV5-4,TRBJ2-7,TRBD2,CASSQSGVSSYEQYF,TGTGCCAGCAGCCAAAGCGGGGTGAGCTCCTACGAGCAGTACTTC
15,NA,TRBV7-7,TRBJ1-1,NA,CASSHPGGLNTEAFF,TGTGCCAGCAGCCACCCGGGAGGTCTGAACACTGAAGCTTTCTTT